One sample yielded the 32 T cell receptor beta chains listed below, sequenced in a study of blood T cell repertoires in COVID-19. Produced via immunoSEQ multiplex PCR; TCRdb's table is partial and in-frame only. The sample contains some 100,000 clones, 85% to 90% of which appear only once. Sequencing input: peripheral blood. The receptors were sampled from a human donor with active COVID-19. The donor label of this sample is uncertain.

The chain employs TRBV7-8 and TRBJ1-1; D is ambiguous. Germline values: CDR1 SGHVS, CDR2 FQNEAQ. This CDR3 region has 13 residues. The V and J ends lost 1 base and 3 bases respectively, with 6 bases between them. CDR3 sequence reads: CASSLGLDTEAFF. CDR3 sequence (DNA): TGTGCCAGCAGCTTAGGACTGGACACTGAAGCTTTCTTT. Full variable domain (missing parts from reference TRBV7-8 and TRBJ1-1): GAGVSQSPRYKVAKRGQDVALRCDPISGHVSLFWYQQALGQGPEFLTYFQNEAQLDKSGLPSDRFFAERPEGSVSTLKIQRTQQEDSAVYLCASSLGLDTEAFFGQGTRLTVV.

DNA of the CDR3: TGTGCCAGCAGCTTCACAGGGGCTGACGGGGAGCTGTTTTTT. It encodes CASSFTGADGELFF. J is TRBJ2-2 and V is TRBV7-3, with 7 bases lining up with TRBD1. CDR1 and CDR2 (germline): SGHTA, FQGTGA. V shed 3 bases, J shed 7 bases, and the junction held 5 bases outside the gene matches. The CDR3 runs 14 residues.

The sample holds a few counts of this clone. The chain is built from TRBV7-2 and TRBJ1-6; 9 bases are a match to TRBD1. Per germline, CDR1 SGHTA and CDR2 FQGNSA. The CDR3 consists of 15 residues. V trimming: 4 bases; J trimming: 7 bases; junction bases outside the gene matches: 5. The CDR3 region has the DNA TGTGCCAGCAGCTCTCAGGGACAGGGAAATTCACCCCTCCACTTT. This codes for CASSSQGQGNSPLHF.

The V gene is TRBV3-1 (or the pseudogene TRBV3-2), the J gene TRBJ1-5, with 7 bases fitting TRBD1. The germline CDR1 and CDR2 sequences are LGHDT and YNNKEL (reference sequence). V shed 3 bases, J shed 7 bases, and the junction held 6 bases outside the gene matches. The CDR3 consists of 14 residues. Written as DNA, the CDR3 is TGTGCCAGCAGCCAGACAGGGTGGAGACAGCCCCAGCATTTT. Translated: CASSQTGWRQPQHF.

This rearrangement joins TRBV13 to TRBJ1-3; TRBD1 matches at 9 bases. With 6 bases clipped from V and 4 bases from J, the junction kept 7 bases outside the gene matches. The CDR3 length is 15 residues. Germline V gives CDR1 PRHDT, CDR2 FYEKMQ (reference sequence). CDR3: CASSLDRGAGNTIYF. The CDR3 DNA is TGTGCCAGCAGTTTGGACAGGGGAGCGGGAAACACCATATATTTT.

The chain uses TRBV19 and TRBJ2-1; TRBD2 agrees at 10 bases. V shed 2 bases and J 5 bases; nucleotides not matched to a gene: 12. This CDR3 has 18 residues. CDR1 is LNHDA and CDR2 is SQIVND in the germline V gene (reference sequence). CDR3 region: CASSIPWGSGGPHNEQFF. DNA of the CDR3: TGTGCCAGTAGTATACCCTGGGGTAGCGGGGGGCCCCACAATGAGCAGTTCTTC.

The genes are TRBV7-9 and TRBJ2-1; perhaps TRBD1 as D (5 bases). CDR1 and CDR2 (germline): SEHNR, FQNEAQ (reference sequence). Trimming stripped 1 base from V and 2 bases from J, with 9 bases between. The length of the CDR3 is 15 residues. The CDR3 sequence is CASSLDGATYNEQFF. Written as DNA, the CDR3 is TGTGCCAGCAGCTTAGATGGGGCGACCTACAATGAGCAGTTCTTC.

The V gene is TRBV4-1, the J gene TRBJ2-2; TRBD2 matches 10 bases. V was clipped by 0 bases and J by 1 base; unmatched bases: 2. This CDR3 has 17 residues. CDR1 is MGHRA and CDR2 is YSYEKL in the germline V gene. The CDR3 loop reads CASSQDVAGGNTGELFF. CDR3 coding DNA: TGCGCCAGCAGCCAAGATGTAGCGGGGGGGAACACCGGGGAGCTGTTTTTT.

J is TRBJ1-4 and V is TRBV30; D might be TRBD1 (6 bases). Trimming took off 2 bases at V and 8 bases at J, with 15 bases between the two ends. The CDR3 is 14 residues long. Germline CDR1 reads GTSNPN; CDR2 reads SVGIG (reference sequence). The CDR3: CAWSWGGWGEKLFF. The CDR3 DNA reads TGTGCCTGGAGTTGGGGGGGCTGGGGAGAAAAACTGTTTTTT.

J is TRBJ1-5 and V is TRBV29-1, with a possible D match to TRBD1 (6 bases). The germline V and J ends were trimmed by 1 base and 4 bases, with 11 bases remaining between them. Looked up from germline, CDR1 is SQVTM and CDR2 is ANQGSEA. The CDR3 length is 14 residues. The CDR3 reads CSVEGEGGNQPQHF. The CDR3 DNA reads as TGCAGCGTTGAAGGGGAGGGGGGGAATCAGCCCCAGCATTTT.

The rearrangement joins TRBV12-3 or TRBV12-4 to TRBJ1-1; possible D gene TRBD1, 5 bases. The CDR3 loop spans 12 amino acids. V gave up 6 bases and J gave up 10 bases, with 15 bases separating them. The CDR3 nucleotides are TGTGCCAGCAGCACTTGGGGGGGGAGAGCTTTCTTT. Protein sequence: CASSTWGGRAFF.

This clone was counted once. The rearrangement joins TRBV27 to TRBJ2-2; 8 bases match TRBD1. Trimming cost V 5 bases and J 6 bases; bases outside gene matches: 11. The germline CDR1 and CDR2 sequences are MNHEY and SMNVEV (reference sequence). This CDR3 region has 16 residues. The CDR3 loop reads CASSLGTGDLAGELFF. In DNA, the CDR3 is TGTGCCAGCAGTCTCGGGACAGGAGACCTCGCCGGGGAGCTGTTTTTT.

The chain joins TRBV5-4 to TRBJ1-2; D gene uncertain. The CDR3 has 13 amino acids. The germline V gene encodes CDR1 SGHNT and CDR2 YYREEE (reference sequence). V lost 0 bases to trimming and J lost 8 bases, with 11 bases between them. The CDR3: CASSLDAPGGYTF. CDR3 DNA sequence: TGTGCCAGCAGCTTGGACGCCCCGGGAGGCTACACCTTC.

J is TRBJ2-5 and V is TRBV4-2, with TRBD1 matching 7 bases. J was trimmed by 4 bases and V by 6 bases; bases with no gene match: 17. This CDR3 has 17 amino acids. Germline-derived CDR1 and CDR2 are LGHNA and YNFKEQ. The CDR3 nucleotides are TGTGCCAGCAGTCCACTACACAGGGGAGAGGGCGGAGAGACCCAGTACTTC. Translation gives CASSPLHRGEGGETQYF.

The chain uses TRBV30 and TRBJ1-1, with a weak D call TRBD1 (5 bases). The germline V gene has CDR1 GTSNPN and CDR2 SVGIG (reference sequence). The CDR3 consists of 15 residues. With 0 bases removed from V and 3 bases from J, the gap between germline ends came to 14 bases. For the CDR3, the DNA is TGTGCCTGGAGTGTACTGCAGGGTTACGACACTGAAGCTTTCTTT. This translates into CAWSVLQGYDTEAFF.

The rearrangement joins TRBV19 to TRBJ2-3; 11 bases match TRBD2. Unmatched junction bases numbered 7, after V lost 3 bases and J lost 5 bases. The CDR3 totals 16 residues. Germline V gene data show CDR1 as LNHDA and CDR2 as SQIVND (reference sequence). CDR3 loop: CASSISGLAVVDTQYF. In DNA, the CDR3 is TGTGCCAGTAGTATTTCGGGACTAGCGGTTGTAGATACGCAGTATTTT.

CDR3 sequence reads: CASSEGRLAGYQETQYF. In DNA form, the CDR3 reads TGTGCCAGCAGTGAAGGCAGACTAGCGGGCTACCAAGAGACCCAGTACTTC. The V and J genes are TRBV6-1 and TRBJ2-5; 10 nucleotides line up with TRBD2. Germline CDR1 MNHNS, CDR2 SASEGT. Unmatched junction bases numbered 5, after V lost 1 base and J lost 0 bases. The CDR3 is 17 residues long.

The V call is TRBV27, the J call TRBJ1-1, with 9 bases lining up with TRBD1. The CDR3 has 12 residues. The V gene end was trimmed by 5 bases and the J gene end by 7 bases; junction bases not matched to a gene: 2. CDR1 is MNHEY, CDR2 SMNVEV, per germline (reference sequence). The CDR3 reads CASSLTGGEAFF. DNA for the CDR3: TGTGCCAGCAGTCTGACAGGGGGTGAAGCTTTCTTT.

The chain has TRBV6-2 or TRBV6-3 and TRBJ2-2; TRBD2 aligns across 8 bases. This CDR3 has 15 amino acids. Germline CDR1 MNHEY, CDR2 SVGEGT. The V and J ends lost 2 bases and 8 bases, in that order; junction bases with no gene match: 7. CDR3 nucleotides: TGTGCCAGCAGTTACAACCGGGGGGGCCCGGGGGAGCTGTTTTTT. This translates into CASSYNRGGPGELFF.

The chain uses TRBV3-1 (or the pseudogene TRBV3-2) and TRBJ2-5; TRBD1 matches 10 bases. The ends lost 5 bases at V and 5 bases at J; junction bases unmatched: 8. Germline V lookup: CDR1 LGHDT, CDR2 YNNKEL (reference sequence). This CDR3 is 15 amino acids long. Here the CDR3 reads CASSLGQGSVETQYF. CDR3 nucleotides: TGTGCCAGCAGCTTGGGACAGGGGTCTGTGGAGACCCAGTACTTC.

The chain has TRBV9 and TRBJ1-2; D may be TRBD1 (5 bases). V shed 0 bases and J shed 2 bases, with 14 bases lying between them. The CDR3 contains 16 residues. Germline CDR1 is SGDLS and CDR2 is YYNGEE. This chain's CDR3 is CASSVGGGYGNYGYTF. DNA for the CDR3: TGTGCCAGCAGCGTAGGGGGGGGATACGGAAACTATGGCTACACCTTC. The full variable domain, rest sourced from reference TRBV9 and TRBJ1-2, is DSGVTQTPKHLITATGQRVTLRCSPRSGDLSVYWYQQSLDQGLQFLIQYYNGEERAKGNILERFSAQQFPDLHSELNLSSLELGDSALYFCASSVGGGYGNYGYTFGSGTRLTVV.

V and J are TRBV24-1 and TRBJ2-1; 11 nucleotides line up with TRBD1. Germline V gene lookup returns CDR1 KGHDR and CDR2 SFDVKD. The CDR3 totals 16 residues. V shed 3 bases and J 7 bases; nucleotides not matched to a gene: 7. CDR3 sequence reads: CATSDPRDRGRNEQFF. The CDR3 nucleotides read TGTGCCACCAGTGATCCCCGGGACAGGGGGAGAAATGAGCAGTTCTTC.

The count of this clone is one. V usage is TRBV19 and J usage is TRBJ1-1; D may be TRBD1 (5 bases). Deletions cut 0 bases from V and 7 bases from J, with 9 bases between. CDR1 LNHDA and CDR2 SQIVND come from the germline V gene (reference sequence). This CDR3 comprises 13 residues. The DNA for the CDR3 is TGTGCCAGTAGTATAGATATACAGGATGAAGCTTTCTTT. This sequence encodes CASSIDIQDEAFF.

This chain joins TRBV3-1 (or the pseudogene TRBV3-2) and TRBJ2-3, with 10 bases lining up with TRBD2. V gave up 1 base and J gave up 14 bases; unmatched junction bases: 6. The CDR3 loop spans 13 amino acids. Germline CDR1 reads LGHDT; CDR2 reads YNNKEL (reference sequence). CDR3 sequence reads: CASSQAIAGGLYF. The CDR3 bases are TGTGCCAGCAGCCAAGCTATAGCGGGGGGCTTGTATTTT.

V is TRBV19 and J is TRBJ2-7; D is uncertain. V was cut by 1 base and J by 3 bases, with 10 bases left in between. CDR1 and CDR2 from the germline V gene are LNHDA and SQIVND (reference sequence). This CDR3 contains 14 residues. The CDR3 loop reads CASSIGQVNYEQYF. CDR3 DNA sequence: TGTGCCAGTAGTATAGGGCAGGTGAACTACGAGCAGTACTTC.

The chain employs TRBV6-5 and TRBJ1-5; a possible D gene is TRBD1 (5 bases). The CDR3 consists of 14 residues. V lost 10 bases to trimming and J lost 5 bases, with 18 bases between them. CDR1 and CDR2 from the germline V gene are MNHEY and SVGAGI. The CDR3 is CATAIWTIDQPQHF. CDR3 nucleotides: TGTGCCACGGCAATCTGGACAATCGATCAGCCCCAGCATTTT.

This chain connects TRBV9 to TRBJ2-7; 10 bases agree with TRBD2. The trim removed 3 bases at V and 0 bases at J, leaving 9 bases unmatched. The CDR3 consists of 17 residues. Germline V CDR1 and CDR2: SGDLS, YYNGEE. This chain's CDR3 is CASSERALAGISYEQYF. CDR3 in DNA: TGTGCCAGCAGCGAGAGAGCACTAGCGGGAATCTCCTACGAGCAGTACTTC.

This chain connects TRBV5-5 to TRBJ1-5; D is possibly TRBD1 (5 bases). CDR3 length: 18 residues. V was trimmed by 3 bases and J by 0 bases, leaving 19 bases between them. Germline values: CDR1 SGHKS, CDR2 YYEKEE (reference sequence). This chain's CDR3 is CASSSRGGDGLSNQPQHF. The CDR3 nucleotides are TGTGCCAGCAGCTCGCGCGGGGGGGACGGCCTTAGCAATCAGCCCCAGCATTTT.

V and J are TRBV19 and TRBJ2-5, with a possible D match to TRBD2 (5 bases). The CDR3 runs 12 residues. Germline values: CDR1 LNHDA, CDR2 SQIVND (reference sequence). V lost 6 bases and J lost 9, with 14 bases in between. The CDR3 reads CASRDREMAQYF. DNA of the CDR3: TGTGCCAGTAGAGATAGGGAGATGGCCCAGTACTTC.

The chain links TRBV20-1 to TRBJ1-1; unclear D gene. The germline V gene has CDR1 DFQATT and CDR2 SNEGSKA (reference sequence). Trimming removed 4 bases at V and 9 bases at J, with 12 bases between. This CDR3 region has 11 residues. The CDR3 nucleotides read TGCAGTGCTACCAGCGGAAATAAAGCTTTCTTT. Translated: CSATSGNKAFF.

The chain is built from TRBV6-1 and TRBJ1-5; tentatively, D is TRBD1 (5 bases). The CDR3 spans 15 residues. The ends were cut back, 0 bases at V and 1 base at J, with 7 bases in the middle. Germline-derived CDR1 and CDR2 are MNHNS and SASEGT. The CDR3: CASSEATVSNQPQHF. CDR3 nucleotide sequence: TGTGCCAGCAGTGAAGCGACAGTAAGCAATCAGCCCCAGCATTTT.

The genes are TRBV12-1 and TRBJ1-5. TRBV12-1 is termed a pseudogene. This CDR3 has 19 amino acids. This chain's CDR3 is CASSAGLFSPSGSNQPQHF. The CDR3 DNA follows: TGTGCCAGCAGCGCCGGACTGTTCTCCCCGTCGGGGAGCAATCAGCCCCAGCATTTT.